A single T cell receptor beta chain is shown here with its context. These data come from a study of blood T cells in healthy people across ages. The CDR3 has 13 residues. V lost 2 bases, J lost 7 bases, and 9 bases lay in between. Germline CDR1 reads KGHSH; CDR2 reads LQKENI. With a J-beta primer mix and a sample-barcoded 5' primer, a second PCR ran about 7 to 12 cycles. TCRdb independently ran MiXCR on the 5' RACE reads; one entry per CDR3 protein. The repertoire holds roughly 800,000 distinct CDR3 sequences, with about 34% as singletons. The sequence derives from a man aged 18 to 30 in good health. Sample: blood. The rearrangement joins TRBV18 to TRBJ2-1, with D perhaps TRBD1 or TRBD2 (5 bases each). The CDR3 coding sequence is TGTGCCAGCTCACCATCCGGGACGAATGAGCAGTTCTTC. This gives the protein CASSPSGTNEQFF.